This TCR beta chain came from a study of cytomegalovirus exposure and HLA in healthy donors. Clones were sequenced by immunoSEQ multiplex PCR, and TCRdb holds only the in-frame ones, with some missing. Found here are around 71,000 clones, about 94% of them singletons; the top ten hold under 1.5%. The donors belonged to the 120-subject validation cohort, separate from the roughly 700-subject first cohort. This clone turned up a few times. Its matching antigen is unknown. V gave up 8 bases and J gave up 4 bases; unmatched junction bases: 5. In germline, CDR1 is MNHEY, CDR2 SMNVEV (reference sequence). The CDR3 sequence is 14 residues long. The study, taken as a whole, reports: The TCR clusters that emerged in the first cohort tended, a later analysis found, to co-occur in the 95 to 150 validation repertoires. Across donors, most TCRs were seen rarely, yet some public ones were widespread. In vitro testing confirmed a few CMV-associated chains as specific for CMV antigens.

The clonotype originates from a young man in good health and CMV-seropositive. Sequenced material: PBMCs. This chain links TRBV27 with TRBJ2-2; 9 bases are shared with TRBD1. The CDR3 DNA is TGTGCCAGCGGGACAGGGCGCTTCACCGGGGAGCTGTTTTTT. This codes for CASGTGRFTGELFF.